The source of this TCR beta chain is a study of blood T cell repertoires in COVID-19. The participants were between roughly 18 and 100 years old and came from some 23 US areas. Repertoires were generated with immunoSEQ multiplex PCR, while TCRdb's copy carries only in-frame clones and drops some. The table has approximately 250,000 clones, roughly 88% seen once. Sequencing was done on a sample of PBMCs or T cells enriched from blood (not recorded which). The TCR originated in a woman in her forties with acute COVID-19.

The CDR3: CASSSGLAEQETQYF. CDR3 nucleotide sequence: TGCGCCAGCAGCTCGGGACTAGCGGAACAAGAGACCCAGTACTTC. The V gene is TRBV5-1, the J gene TRBJ2-5; 11 bases line up with TRBD2. Germline V gives CDR1 SGHRS, CDR2 YFSETQ. The CDR3 loop spans 15 amino acids. V gave up 3 bases and J gave up 2 bases; unmatched junction bases: 3.